A single sample is the source of the 24 T cell receptor beta chains below, sequenced in a study of T cells in narcolepsy. The protocol was immunoSEQ multiplex PCR, while the TCRdb copy is restricted to in-frame clones and leaves out a portion. The repertoire includes tens of thousands of clones, roughly 87% of them detected once, and about 0.79% sits in the top ten. Material: CD45RA- memory CD4+ T cells from PBMCs. Source of these receptors: a human donor with narcolepsy.

For this clone: In the same sample, other DNA sequences code for this CDR3. As DNA, the CDR3 is TGTGCCAGCAGCACCAGGGTTCGGGAGACCCAGTACTTC. Its protein product is CASSTRVRETQYF. The chain carries TRBV7-2 and TRBJ2-5, with D maybe TRBD1 (5 bases). The CDR3 loop spans 13 amino acids. Trimming stripped 5 bases from V and 5 bases from J, with 12 bases between. Per germline, CDR1 SGHTA and CDR2 FQGNSA. The full variable domain, in which reference TRBV7-2 and TRBJ2-5 provide the parts outside the CDR3, is GAGVSQSPSNKVTEKGKDVELRCDPISGHTALYWYRQSLGQGLEFLIYFQGNSAPDKSGLPSDRFSAERTGGSVSTLTIQRTQQEDSAVYLCASSTRVRETQYFGPGTRLLVL.

The count of this clone is one. The V and J genes are TRBV7-8 and TRBJ2-7; D might be TRBD1 (6 bases). Per germline, CDR1 SGHVS and CDR2 FQNEAQ. CDR3 length equals 15 residues. V gave up 2 bases and J gave up 2 bases, with 13 bases separating them. In DNA, the CDR3 is TGTGCCAGCAGCTTATTCGAAGACAGGCCCTACGAGCAGTACTTC. It specifies CASSLFEDRPYEQYF.

The chain has TRBV2 and TRBJ2-1; TRBD1 is a possible D gene (5 bases). This CDR3 has 13 residues. Germline assignment: CDR1 SNHLY and CDR2 FYNNEI. Trimming removed 5 bases at V and 7 bases at J, with 12 bases between. CDR3 in amino acids: CASSSSQGNEQFF. CDR3 DNA: TGTGCCAGCAGTTCGTCGCAGGGTAATGAGCAGTTCTTC.

The DNA for the CDR3 is TGTGCCAGCAGTTACCAACAGGGAAGAGCCGAAGCTTTCTTT. Protein product: CASSYQQGRAEAFF. This chain connects TRBV6-5 to TRBJ1-1, with D tentatively TRBD1 (6 bases). Trimming removed 2 bases at V and 8 bases at J, with 15 bases between. The CDR3 totals 14 residues. Per the germline V gene, CDR1 is MNHEY and CDR2 is SVGAGI.

The chain carries TRBV5-1 and TRBJ2-7; D is unclear. Per the germline V gene, CDR1 is SGHRS and CDR2 is YFSETQ. The V gene lost 4 bases and the J gene lost 6 bases, with 17 bases spanning the gap. The CDR3 contains 14 residues. CDR3 sequence: CASSPYGVGSEQYF. The CDR3, as DNA: TGCGCCAGCAGCCCTTACGGAGTGGGAAGCGAGCAGTACTTC.

The chain links TRBV9 to TRBJ1-1; the D is unclear. The length of the CDR3 is 14 residues. Deletions cut 0 bases from V and 5 bases from J, with 11 bases between. From germline, CDR1 is SGDLS and CDR2 YYNGEE. The CDR3 DNA follows: TGTGCCAGCAGCGTAGGGGGAGGCCGGACTGAAGCTTTCTTT. Translation gives CASSVGGGRTEAFF. The full variable domain, rest sourced from reference TRBV9 and TRBJ1-1, is DSGVTQTPKHLITATGQRVTLRCSPRSGDLSVYWYQQSLDQGLQFLIQYYNGEERAKGNILERFSAQQFPDLHSELNLSSLELGDSALYFCASSVGGGRTEAFFGQGTRLTVV.

The rearrangement links TRBV7-9 to TRBJ1-5; the D gene is possibly TRBD1 (6 bases). Germline V gene sequence: CDR1 SEHNR, CDR2 FQNEAQ (reference sequence). The germline V and J ends were trimmed by 3 bases and 5 bases, with 11 bases remaining between them. The CDR3 length is 14 residues. The CDR3 DNA is TGTGCCAGCAGCTTGGACAGTAGTCATCAGCCCCAGCATTTT. The encoded protein is CASSLDSSHQPQHF.

The rearrangement uses TRBV7-3 and TRBJ2-2; D call uncertain. Germline V lookup: CDR1 SGHTA, CDR2 FQGTGA. The CDR3 has 14 amino acids. Deletions cut 5 bases from V and 0 bases from J, with 7 bases between. CDR3 protein: CASSRLANTGELFF. CDR3 in DNA: TGTGCCAGCAGCCGACTGGCGAACACCGGGGAGCTGTTTTTT.

V gene TRBV28 combines with J gene TRBJ1-3; possibly TRBD1 for D (5 bases). CDR3 length: 14 residues. Trimming left V 6 bases short and J 4 bases short, with 13 bases between. Germline lookup yields CDR1 MDHEN and CDR2 SYDVKM. The CDR3 DNA reads TGTGCCAGCAGACCTAGGGGTTTCGGAAACACCATATATTTT. Residues: CASRPRGFGNTIYF.

The chain employs TRBV4-1 and TRBJ2-5; 7 nucleotides match TRBD1. The V gene end was trimmed by 3 bases and the J gene end by 2 bases; junction bases not matched to a gene: 9. Germline V CDR1 and CDR2: MGHRA, YSYEKL. CDR3 length equals 16 residues. The CDR3 reads CASSQRVTGNQETQYF. The CDR3 nucleotides are TGCGCCAGCAGCCAGCGTGTGACAGGGAATCAAGAGACCCAGTACTTC.

The chain recombines TRBV7-2 with TRBJ1-1, with unresolved D. V lost 1 base, J lost 5 bases, and 8 bases lay in between. This CDR3 has 13 amino acids. Germline-derived CDR1 and CDR2 are SGHTA and FQGNSA. The DNA for the CDR3 is TGTGCCAGCAGCTTAGGCCCCGCTACTGAAGCTTTCTTT. Protein product: CASSLGPATEAFF.

This clone was counted once. This chain connects TRBV6-1 to TRBJ2-5; 7 bases are a match to TRBD1. The J call is uncertain, as TRBJ2-7 better fits the DNA end. The CDR3 has 15 residues. The germline CDR1 and CDR2 sequences are MNHNS and SASEGT. CDR3 in DNA: TGTGCCAGCAGTGCCCCCGGGACAGAATATTACGAGCAGTACTTC. Translating it yields CASSAPGTEYYEQYF.

V and J are TRBV28 and TRBJ1-1; D not certain. The CDR3 consists of 12 residues. V gave up 7 bases and J gave up 2 bases, with 8 bases separating them. Germline CDR1 and CDR2: MDHEN and SYDVKM. DNA of the CDR3: TGTGCCAGCAAACCAAGTAACACTGAAGCTTTCTTT. Protein product: CASKPSNTEAFF.

This sequence joins TRBV6-1 and TRBJ2-3; 13 nucleotides agree with TRBD2. The CDR3 consists of 18 residues. Trimming cost V 4 bases and J 4 bases; bases outside gene matches: 11. Germline V gives CDR1 MNHNS, CDR2 SASEGT. The CDR3: CASSGIGLAGASADTQYF. The CDR3 region has the DNA TGTGCCAGCAGTGGAATTGGACTAGCGGGGGCTTCCGCAGATACGCAGTATTTT.

This chain connects TRBV6-1 to TRBJ1-5; maybe TRBD1 (6 bases). The germline V gene encodes CDR1 MNHNS and CDR2 SASEGT. This CDR3 contains 14 residues. V was shortened by 6 bases and J by 2 bases, with 11 bases between the two germline ends. The CDR3 region has the DNA TGTGCCAGCAGCTTACAGGGCGGCAATCAGCCCCAGCATTTT. This gives the protein CASSLQGGNQPQHF.

CDR3: CASSLTGTVYNEQFF. Here the CDR3 DNA reads TGTGCCAGCAGCCTAACCGGGACCGTTTACAATGAGCAGTTCTTC. J is TRBJ2-1 and V is TRBV6-6, with D tentatively TRBD1 or TRBD2 (5 bases each). V gave up 6 bases and J gave up 4 bases, with 16 bases separating them. Germline CDR1 reads MNHNY; CDR2 reads SVGAGI (reference sequence). The CDR3 consists of 15 residues.

CDR3 bases: TGTGCCAGCAGCTCCCATCACTCCGGACGGAGCTCTGGGGCCAACGTCCTGACTTTC. It encodes CASSSHHSGRSSGANVLTF. This chain connects TRBV5-4 to TRBJ2-6; D remains unclear. CDR3 length: 19 residues. Germline V gives CDR1 SGHNT, CDR2 YYREEE (reference sequence). Trimming stripped 3 bases from V and 0 bases from J, with 19 bases between.

The rearrangement links TRBV28 to TRBJ1-2; D remains unclear. The V gene lost 7 bases and the J gene lost 5 bases, with 8 bases spanning the gap. CDR3 length: 11 residues. CDR1 is MDHEN, CDR2 SYDVKM, per germline. The CDR3 here is CASKARYGYTF. The CDR3 bases are TGTGCCAGCAAAGCAAGATATGGCTACACCTTC.

The chain carries TRBV4-2 and TRBJ2-7; possibly TRBD1 for D (6 bases). V was clipped by 4 bases and J by 0 bases, with 13 bases between them. The CDR3 is 15 residues long. The germline CDR1 and CDR2 sequences are LGHNA and YNFKEQ. CDR3 bases: TGTGCCAGCAGCCCTTCAGGACAGAGCTCCTACGAGCAGTACTTC. Its protein is CASSPSGQSSYEQYF.

V usage is TRBV7-8 and J usage is TRBJ2-2, with D hard to call. The germline V and J ends were trimmed by 6 bases and 4 bases, with 6 bases remaining between them. Germline V lookup: CDR1 SGHVS, CDR2 FQNEAQ. This CDR3 has 12 amino acids. The CDR3 nucleotides are TGTGCCAGCAGGCACTTCACCGGGGAGCTGTTTTTT. The encoded protein is CASRHFTGELFF.

Only one count was recorded for this clone. The chain employs TRBV7-3 and TRBJ2-5; 11 nucleotides agree with TRBD1. The CDR3 extends over 15 amino acids. From germline, CDR1 is SGHTA and CDR2 FQGTGA. J lost 11 bases, V lost 2 bases, and 10 bases had no gene match. The CDR3 nucleotides read TGTGCCAGCAGCTTAGCGGGACAGGGGGGATCGGAGCAGTACTTC. Translating it yields CASSLAGQGGSEQYF.

The chain links TRBV2 to TRBJ2-7, with D perhaps TRBD2 (5 bases). The CDR3 runs to 13 residues. V was clipped by 1 base and J by 5 bases, with 9 bases between them. In germline, CDR1 is SNHLY, CDR2 FYNNEI. CDR3 residues: CASSEERGNEQYF. The CDR3 DNA reads as TGTGCCAGCAGTGAAGAAAGAGGGAACGAGCAGTACTTC.

The rearrangement links TRBV30 to TRBJ1-5; 10 bases agree with TRBD1. V shed 3 bases and J 11 bases; nucleotides not matched to a gene: 7. The CDR3 has 13 amino acids. The germline gives CDR1 GTSNPN, CDR2 SVGIG (reference sequence). The CDR3 DNA reads as TGTGCCTGGAGCCGACAGGGGGCGGAATCCCAGCATTTT. This gives the protein CAWSRQGAESQHF.

The rearrangement joins TRBV6-6 to TRBJ2-1, with D perhaps TRBD2 (5 bases). Trimming shortened V by 2 bases and J by 0 bases, and 11 bases separated the two germline ends. CDR3 length equals 16 residues. The germline CDR1 and CDR2 sequences are MNHNY and SVGAGI (reference sequence). The CDR3, as DNA: TGTGCCAGCAGTTACCGGACTGGGAGCTCCTACAATGAGCAGTTCTTC. Translated, it gives CASSYRTGSSYNEQFF.